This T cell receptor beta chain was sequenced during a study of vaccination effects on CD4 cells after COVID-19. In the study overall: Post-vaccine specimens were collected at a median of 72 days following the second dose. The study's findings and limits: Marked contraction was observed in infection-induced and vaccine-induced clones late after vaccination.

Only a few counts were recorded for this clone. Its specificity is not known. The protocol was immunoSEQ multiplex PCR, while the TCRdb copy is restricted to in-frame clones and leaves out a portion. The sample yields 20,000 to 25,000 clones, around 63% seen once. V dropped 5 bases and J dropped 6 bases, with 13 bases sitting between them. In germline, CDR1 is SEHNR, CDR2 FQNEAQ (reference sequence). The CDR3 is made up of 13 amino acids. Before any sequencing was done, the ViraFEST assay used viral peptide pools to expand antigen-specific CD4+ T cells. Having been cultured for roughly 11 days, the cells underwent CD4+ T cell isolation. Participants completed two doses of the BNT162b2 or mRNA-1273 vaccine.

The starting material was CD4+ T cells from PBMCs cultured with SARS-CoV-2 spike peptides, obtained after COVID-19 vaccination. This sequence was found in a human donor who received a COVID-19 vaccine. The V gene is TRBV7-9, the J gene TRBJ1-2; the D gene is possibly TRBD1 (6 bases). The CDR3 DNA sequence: TGTGCCAGCAGCCACGGGACAAACCATGGCTACACCTTC. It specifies CASSHGTNHGYTF.